This entry concerns a single T cell receptor (beta chain). Antigen unknown. No DNA is given; TCRdb re-called the 5' RACE reads and lists each CDR3 protein once. The sample table sets out 400,000 or so distinct CDR3 sequences. These data are taken from a study of T cells expressing NK-cell markers. Overall study context: Repertoires of TCR beta were obtained from T cells sorted as CD3+CD56+NKG2C+, CD3+CD56+NKG2C- and CD3+CD56-NKG2C+. The sequencing cohort of eight donors included seven HCMV-seropositive individuals and one seronegative individual. Study-wide results and limits: About 6 donors had dominant NKG2C+ clonotypes that comprised about 1.0-7.5% of their CD8+ T cells. There remained a lack of clarity about HCMV specificity of expanded NKG2C+ T cell clones.

The CDR3 length is 14 residues. Germline V gene sequence: CDR1 MGHDK, CDR2 SYGVNS. Input material: blood T cells: a sorted CD56 or NKG2C T cell subset, CD4+ or CD8+ T cells, or bulk PBMC T cells (not recorded which). The TCR originated in a woman aged 50 to 60 in good health. The chain couples TRBV25-1 to TRBJ2-7. CDR3 protein: CASSEYGSSYEQYF.